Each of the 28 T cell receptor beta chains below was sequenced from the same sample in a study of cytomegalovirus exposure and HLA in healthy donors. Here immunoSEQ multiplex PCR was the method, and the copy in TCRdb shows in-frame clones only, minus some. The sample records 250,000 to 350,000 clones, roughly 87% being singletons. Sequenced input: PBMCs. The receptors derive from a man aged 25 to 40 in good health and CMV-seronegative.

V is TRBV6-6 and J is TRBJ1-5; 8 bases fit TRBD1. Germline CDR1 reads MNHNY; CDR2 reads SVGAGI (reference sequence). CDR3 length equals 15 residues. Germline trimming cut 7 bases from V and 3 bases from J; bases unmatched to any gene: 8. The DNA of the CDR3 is TGTGCCAGCACCCCCGGGACAGGCATCAATCAGCCCCAGCATTTT. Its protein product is CASTPGTGINQPQHF.

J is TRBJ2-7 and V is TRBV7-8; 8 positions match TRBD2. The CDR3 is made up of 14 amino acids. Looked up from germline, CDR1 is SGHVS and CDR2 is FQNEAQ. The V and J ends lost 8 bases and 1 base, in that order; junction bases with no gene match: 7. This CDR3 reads CASVATSVSYEQYF. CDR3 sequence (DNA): TGTGCCAGCGTGGCGACTAGCGTTTCCTACGAGCAGTACTTC.

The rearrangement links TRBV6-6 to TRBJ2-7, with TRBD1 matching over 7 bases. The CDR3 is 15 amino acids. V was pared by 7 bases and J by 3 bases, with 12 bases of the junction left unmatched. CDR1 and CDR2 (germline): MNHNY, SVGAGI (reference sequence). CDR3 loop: CASTLDRESHYEQYF. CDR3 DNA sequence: TGTGCCAGCACCCTCGACAGGGAATCCCACTACGAGCAGTACTTC.

The CDR3 bases are TGCGCCACCACGGGACAGGGGGCCTACTACGAGCAGTACTTC. It codes for CATTGQGAYYEQYF. The genes are TRBV10-2 and TRBJ2-7; the match to TRBD1 covers 12 bases. In germline, CDR1 is WSHSY, CDR2 SAAADI. This CDR3 is built from 14 residues. Trimming removed 10 bases from V and 3 bases from J; junction bases left unmatched: 7.

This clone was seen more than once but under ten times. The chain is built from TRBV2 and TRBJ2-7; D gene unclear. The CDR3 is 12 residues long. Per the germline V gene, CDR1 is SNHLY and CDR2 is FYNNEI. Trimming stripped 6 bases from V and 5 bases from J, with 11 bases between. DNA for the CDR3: TGTGCCAGCAGACGCGGCCCCCACGAGCAGTACTTC. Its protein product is CASRRGPHEQYF. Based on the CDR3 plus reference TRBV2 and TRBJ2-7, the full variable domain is EPEVTQTPSHQVTQMGQEVILRCVPISNHLYFYWYRQILGQKVEFLVSFYNNEISEKSEIFDDQFSVERPDGSNFTLKIRSTKLEDSAMYFCASRRGPHEQYFGPGTRLTVT.

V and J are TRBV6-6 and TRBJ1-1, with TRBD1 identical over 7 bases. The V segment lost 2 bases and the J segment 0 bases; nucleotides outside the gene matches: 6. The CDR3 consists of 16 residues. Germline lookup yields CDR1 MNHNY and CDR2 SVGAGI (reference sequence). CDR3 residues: CASSYTQTGMNTEAFF. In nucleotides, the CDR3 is TGTGCCAGCAGTTACACTCAGACAGGGATGAACACTGAAGCTTTCTTT.

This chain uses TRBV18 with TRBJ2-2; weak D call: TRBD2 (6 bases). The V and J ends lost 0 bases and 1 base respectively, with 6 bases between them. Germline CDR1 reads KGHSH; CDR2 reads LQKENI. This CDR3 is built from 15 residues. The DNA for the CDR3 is TGTGCCAGCTCACCACCGGGGGGGAACACCGGGGAGCTGTTTTTT. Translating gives CASSPPGGNTGELFF.

The CDR3 sequence: CASRNRGPNYEQYF. DNA for the CDR3: TGCGCCAGCAGAAACAGGGGTCCTAACTACGAGCAGTACTTC. The gene calls are TRBV10-1 and TRBJ2-7; 7 bases line up with TRBD1. V dropped 6 bases and J dropped 3; count of bases not matched to a gene: 8. Per the germline V gene, CDR1 is WNHNN and CDR2 is SYGVQD (reference sequence). The CDR3 runs 14 residues.

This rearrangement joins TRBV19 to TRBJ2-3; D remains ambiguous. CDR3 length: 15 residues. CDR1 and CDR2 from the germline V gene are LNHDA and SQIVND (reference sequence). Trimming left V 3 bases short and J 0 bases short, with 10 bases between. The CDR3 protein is CASSIGSSSTDTQYF. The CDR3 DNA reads TGTGCCAGTAGTATCGGGTCGTCTAGCACAGATACGCAGTATTTT.

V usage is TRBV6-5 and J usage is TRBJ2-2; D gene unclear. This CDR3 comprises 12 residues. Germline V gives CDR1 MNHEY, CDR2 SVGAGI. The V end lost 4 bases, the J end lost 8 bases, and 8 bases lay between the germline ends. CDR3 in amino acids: CASSLYSGELFF. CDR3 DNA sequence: TGTGCCAGCAGTTTATACAGTGGGGAGCTGTTTTTT.

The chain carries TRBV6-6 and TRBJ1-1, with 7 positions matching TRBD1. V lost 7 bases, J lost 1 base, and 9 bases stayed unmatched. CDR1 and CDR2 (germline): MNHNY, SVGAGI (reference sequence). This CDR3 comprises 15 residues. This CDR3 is CASTSSWTGNTEAFF. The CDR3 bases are TGTGCCAGCACCTCCTCTTGGACAGGGAACACTGAAGCTTTCTTT.

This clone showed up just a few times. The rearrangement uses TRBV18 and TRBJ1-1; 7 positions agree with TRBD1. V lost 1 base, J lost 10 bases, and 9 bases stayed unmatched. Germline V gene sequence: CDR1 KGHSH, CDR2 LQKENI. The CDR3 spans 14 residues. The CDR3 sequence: CASSPLGQVEGAFF. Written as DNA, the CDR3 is TGTGCCAGCTCACCACTTGGACAGGTTGAAGGAGCTTTCTTT.

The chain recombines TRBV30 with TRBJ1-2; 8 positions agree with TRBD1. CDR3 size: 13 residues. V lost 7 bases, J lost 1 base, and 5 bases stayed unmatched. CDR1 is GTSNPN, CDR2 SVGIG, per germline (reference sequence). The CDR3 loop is CAYHRGFNYGYTF. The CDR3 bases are TGTGCCTACCACAGGGGGTTTAACTATGGCTACACCTTC. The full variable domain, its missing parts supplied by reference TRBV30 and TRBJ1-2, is SQTIHQWPATLVQPVGSPLSLECTVEGTSNPNLYWYRQAAGRGLQLLFYSVGIGQISSEVPQNLSASRPQDRQFILSSKKLLLSDSGFYLCAYHRGFNYGYTFGSGTRLTVV.

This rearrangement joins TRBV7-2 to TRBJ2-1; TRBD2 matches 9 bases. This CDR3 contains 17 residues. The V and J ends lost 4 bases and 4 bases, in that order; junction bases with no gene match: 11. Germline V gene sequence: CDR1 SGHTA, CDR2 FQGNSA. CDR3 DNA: TGTGCCAGCAGCTGGACGACACTAGCGGGCGCATACAATGAGCAGTTCTTC. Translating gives CASSWTTLAGAYNEQFF. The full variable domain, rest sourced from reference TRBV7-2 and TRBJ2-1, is GAGVSQSPSNKVTEKGKDVELRCDPISGHTALYWYRQSLGQGLEFLIYFQGNSAPDKSGLPSDRFSAERTGGSVSTLTIQRTQQEDSAVYLCASSWTTLAGAYNEQFFGPGTRLTVL.

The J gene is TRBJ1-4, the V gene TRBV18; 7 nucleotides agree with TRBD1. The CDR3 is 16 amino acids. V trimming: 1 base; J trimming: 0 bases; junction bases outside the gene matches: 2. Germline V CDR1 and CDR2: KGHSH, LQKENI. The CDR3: CASSPQGQATNEKLFF. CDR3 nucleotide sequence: TGTGCCAGCTCACCACAAGGACAGGCAACTAATGAAAAACTGTTTTTT.

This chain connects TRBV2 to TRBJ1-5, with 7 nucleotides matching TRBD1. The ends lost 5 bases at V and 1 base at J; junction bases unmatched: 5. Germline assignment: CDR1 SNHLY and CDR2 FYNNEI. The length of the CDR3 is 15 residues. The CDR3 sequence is CASSRQGYSNQPQHF. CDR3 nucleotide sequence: TGTGCCAGCAGTCGACAGGGATACAGCAATCAGCCCCAGCATTTT.

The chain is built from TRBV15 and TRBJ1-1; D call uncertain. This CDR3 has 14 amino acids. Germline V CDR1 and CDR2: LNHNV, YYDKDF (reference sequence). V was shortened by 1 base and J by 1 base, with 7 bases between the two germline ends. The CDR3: CATSRGEGNTEAFF. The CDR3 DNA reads TGTGCCACCAGCAGAGGTGAGGGGAACACTGAAGCTTTCTTT. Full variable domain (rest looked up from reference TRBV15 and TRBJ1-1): DAMVIQNPRYQVTQFGKPVTLSCSQTLNHNVMYWYQQKSSQAPKLLFHYYDKDFNNEADTPDNFQSRRPNTSFCFLDIRSPGLGDTAMYLCATSRGEGNTEAFFGQGTRLTVV.

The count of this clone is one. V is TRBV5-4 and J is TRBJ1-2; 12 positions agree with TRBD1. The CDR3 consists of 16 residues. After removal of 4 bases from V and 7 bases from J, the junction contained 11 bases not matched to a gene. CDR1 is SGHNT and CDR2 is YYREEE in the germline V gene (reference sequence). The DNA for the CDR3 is TGTGCCAGCAGCAGCGTCGGGACAGGGGGCGCAGGTGGCTACACCTTC. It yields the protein CASSSVGTGGAGGYTF.

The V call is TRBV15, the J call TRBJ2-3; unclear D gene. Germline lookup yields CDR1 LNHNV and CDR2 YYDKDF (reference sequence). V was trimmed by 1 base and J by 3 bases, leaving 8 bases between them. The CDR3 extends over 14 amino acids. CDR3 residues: CATSRGHGTDTQYF. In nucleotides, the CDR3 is TGTGCCACCAGCAGAGGACATGGGACAGATACGCAGTATTTT.

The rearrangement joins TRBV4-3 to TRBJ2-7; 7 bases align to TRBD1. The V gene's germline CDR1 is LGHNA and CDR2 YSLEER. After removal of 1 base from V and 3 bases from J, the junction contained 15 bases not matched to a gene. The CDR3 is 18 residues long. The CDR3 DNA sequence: TGCGCCAGCAGCCAAGGCCGCGTCTTGACAGGGAAAGGCTACGAGCAGTACTTC. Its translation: CASSQGRVLTGKGYEQYF.

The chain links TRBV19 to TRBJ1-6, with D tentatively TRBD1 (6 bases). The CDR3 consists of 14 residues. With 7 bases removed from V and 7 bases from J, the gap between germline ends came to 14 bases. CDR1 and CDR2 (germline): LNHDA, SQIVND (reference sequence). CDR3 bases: TGTGCCAGTATGAGGACAGCCACAAATTCACCCCTCCACTTT. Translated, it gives CASMRTATNSPLHF.

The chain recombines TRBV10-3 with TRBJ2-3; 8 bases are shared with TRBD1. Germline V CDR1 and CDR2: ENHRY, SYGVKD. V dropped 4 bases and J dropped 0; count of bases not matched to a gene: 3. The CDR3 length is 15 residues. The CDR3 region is CAISVQGASTDTQYF. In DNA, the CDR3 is TGTGCCATCAGTGTTCAGGGGGCAAGCACAGATACGCAGTATTTT.

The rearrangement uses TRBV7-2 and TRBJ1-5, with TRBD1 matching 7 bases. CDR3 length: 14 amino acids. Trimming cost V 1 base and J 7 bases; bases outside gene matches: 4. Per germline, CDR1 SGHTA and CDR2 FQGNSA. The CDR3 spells CASSLGQGEQPQHF. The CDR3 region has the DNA TGTGCCAGCAGCTTAGGACAGGGCGAGCAGCCCCAGCATTTT.

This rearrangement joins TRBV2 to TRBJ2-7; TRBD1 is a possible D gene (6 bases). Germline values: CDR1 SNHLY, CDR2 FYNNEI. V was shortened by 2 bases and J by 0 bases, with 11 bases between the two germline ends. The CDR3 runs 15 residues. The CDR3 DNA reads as TGTGCCAGCAGTGAATGGGGGACAAGCTCCTACGAGCAGTACTTC. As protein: CASSEWGTSSYEQYF.

The CDR3 region is CASSRLTGPDPYEQYF. DNA of the CDR3: TGTGCCAGCAGCCGACTTACAGGGCCCGATCCCTACGAGCAGTACTTC. The chain joins TRBV7-9 to TRBJ2-7; perhaps TRBD1 as D (6 bases). The V gene lost 5 bases and the J gene lost 2 bases, with 19 bases spanning the gap. The germline V gene has CDR1 SEHNR and CDR2 FQNEAQ (reference sequence). There are 16 residues in the CDR3. The full variable domain, in which reference TRBV7-9 and TRBJ2-7 provide the parts outside the CDR3, is DTGVSQNPRHKITKRGQNVTFRCDPISEHNRLYWYRQTLGQGPEFLTYFQNEAQLEKSRLLSDRFSAERPKGSFSTLEIQRTEQGDSAMYLCASSRLTGPDPYEQYFGPGTRLTVT.

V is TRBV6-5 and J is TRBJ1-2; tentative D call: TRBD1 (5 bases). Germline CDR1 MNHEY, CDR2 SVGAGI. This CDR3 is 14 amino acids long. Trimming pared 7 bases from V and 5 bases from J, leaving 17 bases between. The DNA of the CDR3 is TGTGCCAGCACGAGTGGGACGGGAGTTTATGGCTACACCTTC. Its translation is CASTSGTGVYGYTF.

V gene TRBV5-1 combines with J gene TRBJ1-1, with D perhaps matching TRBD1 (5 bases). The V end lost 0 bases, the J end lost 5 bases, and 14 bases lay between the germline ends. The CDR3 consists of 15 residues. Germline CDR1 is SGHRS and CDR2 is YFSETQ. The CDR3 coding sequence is TGCGCCAGCAGCTTGGATTATCTGGGGCGGACTGAAGCTTTCTTT. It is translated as CASSLDYLGRTEAFF.

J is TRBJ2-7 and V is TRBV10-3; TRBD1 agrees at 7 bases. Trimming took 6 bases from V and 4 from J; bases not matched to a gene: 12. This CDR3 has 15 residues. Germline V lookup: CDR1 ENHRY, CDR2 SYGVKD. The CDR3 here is CAISTGTETLYEQYF. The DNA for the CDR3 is TGTGCCATCAGCACCGGGACAGAAACGTTGTACGAGCAGTACTTC.